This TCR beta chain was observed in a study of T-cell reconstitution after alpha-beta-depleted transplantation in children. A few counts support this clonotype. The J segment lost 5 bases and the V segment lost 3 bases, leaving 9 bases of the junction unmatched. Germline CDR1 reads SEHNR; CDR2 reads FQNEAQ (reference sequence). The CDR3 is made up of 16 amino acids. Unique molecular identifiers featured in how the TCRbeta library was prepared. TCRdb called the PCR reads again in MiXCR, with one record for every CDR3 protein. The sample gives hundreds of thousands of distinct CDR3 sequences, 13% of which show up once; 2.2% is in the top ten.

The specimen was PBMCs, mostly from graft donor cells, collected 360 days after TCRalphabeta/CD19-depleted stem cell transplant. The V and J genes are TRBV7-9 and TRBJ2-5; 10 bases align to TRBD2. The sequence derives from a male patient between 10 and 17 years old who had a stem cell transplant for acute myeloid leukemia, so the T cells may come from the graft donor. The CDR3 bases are TGTGCCAGCAGCTTGACGTTAGCGGGAGGTTCGGAGACCCAGTACTTC. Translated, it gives CASSLTLAGGSETQYF.